The rows below give T cell receptor beta chains drawn from one sample of a study of graft-versus-host responses after intestinal transplantation. Using immunoSEQ multiplex PCR, the repertoire was profiled, and TCRdb retains in-frame clones only, with some absent. The sample yields 5,500 to 6,500 clones, 30% to 40% seen once. The specimen was alloreactive CD8+ T cells from a mixed lymphocyte reaction culture, collected before intestinal transplant. The receptor set was obtained from a human patient who received an intestinal transplant. CDR3s include the opening cysteine and the closing phenylalanine or tryptophan. A D gene is named only where the DNA matches it firmly. For some rows the clone size is stated as once, few or many, or as a class when expanded; others skip it.

clone size | J gene | CDR3 length | D gene | V gene | CDR3 protein | CDR3 DNA
. | TRBJ2-7 | 15 | TRBD2 | TRBV19 | CASSSLAGEKYEQYF | TGTGCCAGTAGTTCGCTAGCGGGAGAGAAATACGAGCAGTACTTC
. | TRBJ2-1 | 13 | . | TRBV15 | CATRLSGYNEQFF | TGTGCCACCCGGCTAAGCGGCTACAATGAGCAGTTCTTC
. | TRBJ2-5 | 13 | . | TRBV6-5 | CASSYSIDGFQYF | TGTGCCAGCAGTTACTCGATTGACGGGTTCCAGTACTTC
few | TRBJ2-3 | 16 | TRBD2 | TRBV10-3 | CAISESLAGNPDTQYF | TGTGCCATCAGTGAGTCCCTAGCGGGAAATCCTGATACGCAGTATTTT
few | TRBJ2-7 | 13 | . | TRBV10-2 | CASTPGQFYEQYF | TGCGCCAGCACCCCGGGACAATTCTACGAGCAGTACTTC
. | TRBJ1-1 | 11 | TRBD1 | TRBV6-1 | CASRDRAKAFF | TGTGCCAGCAGGGACAGGGCTAAAGCTTTCTTT
. | TRBJ2-7 | 11 | . | TRBV28 | CASSRAYEQYF | TGTGCCAGCAGTCGGGCCTACGAGCAGTACTTC
medium-sized | TRBJ1-5 | 15 | . | TRBV6-6 | CASSSDSLLNQPQHF | TGTGCCAGCAGTTCCGACAGCCTACTGAATCAGCCCCAGCATTTT
few | TRBJ2-7 | 13 | . | TRBV28 | CATQFTSSYEQYF | TGTGCCACCCAGTTTACTAGCTCCTACGAGCAGTACTTC
few | TRBJ2-3 | 14 | TRBD1 | TRBV27 | CASSLGTGLDTQYF | TGTGCCAGCAGTTTGGGGACAGGGCTAGATACGCAGTATTTT
. | TRBJ2-1 | 15 | . | TRBV6-5 | CASSISAGGYNEQFF | TGTGCCAGCAGTATCTCGGCCGGCGGGTACAATGAGCAGTTCTTC
. | TRBJ2-1 | 14 | TRBD2 | TRBV29-1 | CSVVGLAGVDEQFF | TGCAGCGTTGTAGGGCTAGCGGGAGTGGATGAGCAGTTCTTC
. | TRBJ1-5 | 17 | . | TRBV6-4 | CASSPPGAGAPVQPQHF | TGTGCCAGCAGCCCCCCGGGCGCGGGGGCTCCCGTTCAGCCCCAGCATTTT
few | TRBJ2-3 | 14 | . | TRBV15 | CATSRDPSFHTQYF | TGTGCCACCAGCAGAGACCCTAGTTTCCATACGCAGTATTTT
few | TRBJ2-2 | 17 | TRBD2 | TRBV4-1 | CASSQEMAGGVTGELFF | TGCGCCAGCAGCCAAGAAATGGCGGGAGGGGTCACCGGGGAGCTGTTTTTT
few | TRBJ2-7 | 14 | TRBD1 | TRBV28 | CASSSGQGAHEQYF | TGTGCCAGCAGTTCTGGACAGGGGGCCCACGAGCAGTACTTC
few | TRBJ1-4 | 13 | . | TRBV6-6 | CASSYGSGEKLFF | TGTGCCAGCAGTTACGGGTCGGGGGAAAAACTGTTTTTT
few | TRBJ2-1 | 13 | . | TRBV11-1 | CASSLGASIGQFF | TGTGCCAGCAGCTTAGGAGCCTCCATCGGGCAGTTCTTC
. | TRBJ2-3 | 14 | . | TRBV11-2 | CATRALAYSDTQYF | TGTGCCACCCGTGCCCTAGCGTACTCAGATACGCAGTATTTT
. | TRBJ2-7 | 16 | TRBD1 | TRBV11-2 | CASSLVLGTGGYEQYF | TGTGCCAGCAGCTTAGTCCTTGGGACAGGGGGCTACGAGCAGTACTTC
. | TRBJ2-2 | 12 | . | TRBV29-1 | CSVPGNTGELFF | TGCAGCGTCCCCGGGAACACCGGGGAGCTGTTTTTT
few | TRBJ2-5 | 15 | TRBD2 | TRBV11-3 | CAPLRLAGPVRTQYF | TGTGCCCCCCTTCGGCTAGCGGGGCCCGTACGGACCCAGTACTTC
. | TRBJ2-7 | 16 | TRBD2 | TRBV11-1 | CASSPSALAEPYEQYF | TGTGCCAGCAGCCCTAGTGCCCTAGCGGAACCCTACGAGCAGTACTTC
. | TRBJ1-1 | 14 | . | TRBV6-6 | CASAGIGWNTEAFF | TGTGCCAGTGCAGGGATCGGTTGGAACACTGAAGCTTTCTTT
. | TRBJ2-2 | 15 | TRBD1 | TRBV5-4 | CASSGQAPNTGELFF | TGTGCCAGCAGCGGACAGGCTCCGAACACCGGGGAGCTGTTTTTT
. | TRBJ1-4 | 14 | . | TRBV7-2 | CASSLVGTPEKLFF | TGTGCCAGCAGCTTAGTTGGGACACCCGAAAAACTGTTTTTT
. | TRBJ2-7 | 16 | TRBD2 | TRBV10-3 | CAITGLAGAPWGEQYF | TGTGCCATCACTGGACTAGCGGGAGCCCCTTGGGGCGAGCAGTACTTC
. | TRBJ2-1 | 15 | . | TRBV7-8 | CASSLNPGSYNEQFF | TGTGCCAGCAGCTTAAACCCAGGGTCCTACAATGAGCAGTTCTTC
few | TRBJ1-2 | 14 | . | TRBV11-2 | CASSSFGGARGYTF | TGTGCCAGCAGTTCGTTTGGAGGGGCGCGTGGCTACACCTTC
medium-sized | TRBJ1-2 | 13 | TRBD1 | TRBV29-1 | CSVGEGAPLGYTF | TGCAGCGTTGGTGAGGGGGCTCCTTTGGGCTACACCTTC
. | TRBJ2-7 | 15 | TRBD1 | TRBV7-6 | CASSLGTGGSYEQYF | TGTGCCAGCAGCTTAGGGACAGGGGGAAGTTACGAGCAGTACTTC
few | TRBJ2-7 | 16 | . | TRBV7-9 | CASSPPFSGSSYEQYF | TGTGCCAGCAGCCCCCCGTTTTCGGGGAGCTCCTACGAGCAGTACTTC
few | TRBJ1-1 | 15 | . | TRBV30 | CAWSSYATGYTEAFF | TGTGCCTGGAGTTCATACGCGACAGGCTACACTGAAGCTTTCTTT
. | TRBJ2-7 | 13 | . | TRBV5-4 | CASSTSTGYEQYF | TGTGCCAGCAGCACGTCCACTGGCTACGAGCAGTACTTC
. | TRBJ2-5 | 15 | TRBD2 | TRBV6-5 | CASSCSGGALETQYF | TGTGCCAGCAGTTGTAGCGGGGGGGCCCTAGAGACCCAGTACTTC
few | TRBJ1-4 | 15 | . | TRBV7-9 | CASSLDGRSNEKLFF | TGTGCCAGCAGCTTAGACGGCAGGTCTAATGAAAAACTGTTTTTT
. | TRBJ1-1 | 16 | TRBD1 | TRBV4-1 | CASSQVGTGRYTEAFF | TGCGCCAGCAGCCAAGTGGGGACAGGGAGGTACACTGAAGCTTTCTTT